This T cell receptor (beta chain) was recovered during a study of blood T cell repertoires in COVID-19. Study-wide context: Acute-phase and convalescent COVID-19 samples originated in the United States, Italy and Spain. T cells, B-cell-depleted T cells, or PBMCs supplied cDNA or gDNA.

The V gene end was trimmed by 4 bases and the J gene end by 6 bases; junction bases not matched to a gene: 6. Germline V gene lookup returns CDR1 SGHVS and CDR2 FNYEAQ. This CDR3 comprises 13 residues. Methods used by the authors: Cell counts per sample came from amplifying reference gene primers. Some clones are missing from TCRdb's copy, which holds only in-frame ones; the method was immunoSEQ multiplex PCR. D and trimming come from the DNA, and the V and J calls and clone size come from that table. The sample carries tens of thousands of clones, around 78% recorded once. V and J are TRBV7-6 and TRBJ2-7, with 7 bases matching TRBD1. The sequenced material came from peripheral blood. The clonotype comes from a human donor in a cohort sampled during active COVID-19. The CDR3 region is CASSSEGAVEQYF. In DNA, the CDR3 is TGTGCCAGCAGCTCAGAGGGGGCGGTCGAGCAGTACTTC.